Following are 22 T cell receptor beta chains from one sample sequenced in a study of graft-versus-host responses after intestinal transplantation (dated by TCRdb to about 2021). The sample's time point label, in plain terms: cells obtained before transplantation from donor or recipient. The method was the immunoSEQ multiplex PCR assay. As stored in TCRdb, this immuneACCESS dataset retains in-frame rearrangements with V and J assigned. A fraction of the clones does not appear; measured against another copy, unresolved V genes explain less than half of the discrepancy, and the remainder lacks a known reason. This sample gives 140,000 or so clones in total; around nine tenths of them show up just once. The ten most abundant clones make up 0.15% to 0.2% of the sample. Their target antigens are unknown. This sample comprised unstimulated CD4+ T cells sorted from spleen or lymph node cells, obtained before intestinal transplant. The receptors come from a human donor who received an intestinal transplant.

The chain links TRBV19 to TRBJ1-2; the D is unclear. Trimming cost V 7 bases and J 3 bases, with 18 bases left between them. CDR3 size: 15 residues. CDR1 is LNHDA and CDR2 is SQIVND in the germline V gene (reference sequence). The CDR3 coding sequence is TGTGCCAGTACCAACGGACGGCGGGAGCACTATGGCTACACCTTC. Protein product: CASTNGRREHYGYTF.

Comment on this clone: Sequence at one end of the junction differs from germline and may be a read error. CDR3 bases: TGTGCCAGTAGCCCAACCCAGTCGGCGGGAGGAATCTTC. Residues: CASSPTQSAGGIF. V usage is TRBV19 and J usage is TRBJ2-1, with 8 nucleotides matching TRBD2. The CDR3 runs to 13 residues. Germline V CDR1 and CDR2: LNHDA, SQIVND (reference sequence).

The chain has TRBV5-1 and TRBJ1-2; D gene ambiguous. Per germline, CDR1 SGHRS and CDR2 YFSETQ. With 0 bases removed from V and 0 bases from J, the gap between germline ends came to 3 bases. The CDR3 has 13 residues. The CDR3 spells CASSLGANYGYTF. CDR3 nucleotides: TGCGCCAGCAGCTTGGGGGCTAACTATGGCTACACCTTC.

V usage is TRBV21-1 and J usage is TRBJ2-7; the table names TRBD2, a call not compared with the DNA. TRBV21-1 is classified as a pseudogene. The CDR3 has 13 residues. The CDR3 DNA reads TGTGCCAGCAGCAACGGGTTCCTATACGAGCAGTACTTC. This translates into CASSNGFLYEQYF.

The chain has TRBV5-4 and TRBJ2-3; D ambiguous. CDR3 size: 13 residues. Trimming pared 5 bases from V and 2 bases from J, leaving 9 bases between. Germline CDR1 and CDR2: SGHNT and YYREEE (reference sequence). CDR3 coding DNA: TGTGCCAGCAGGAACCGGGCCACAGATACGCAGTATTTT. It translates to CASRNRATDTQYF. The full variable domain, rest sourced from reference TRBV5-4 and TRBJ2-3, is ETGVTQSPTHLIKTRGQQVTLRCSSQSGHNTVSWYQQALGQGPQFIFQYYREEENGRGNFPPRFSGLQFPNYSSELNVNALELDDSALYLCASRNRATDTQYFGPGTRLTVL.

The chain couples TRBV29-1 to TRBJ2-3; D is undetermined. The CDR3 is 11 residues long. V lost 7 bases to trimming and J lost 3 bases, with 8 bases between them. Germline CDR1 SQVTM, CDR2 ANQGSEA. This CDR3 is CSAAPTDTQYF. The CDR3 DNA sequence: TGCAGCGCCGCCCCTACAGATACGCAGTATTTT.

The J gene is TRBJ2-1, the V gene TRBV7-9; 10 nucleotides match TRBD2. CDR1 is SEHNR and CDR2 is FQNEAQ in the germline V gene (reference sequence). Losses at the gene ends were 2 bases for V and 5 bases for J; bases not matched to a gene: 6. The CDR3 sequence is 16 residues long. As DNA, the CDR3 is TGTGCCAGCAGCTTAAGTCGGACTAGCGGAAACAATGAGCAGTTCTTC. It encodes CASSLSRTSGNNEQFF.

The chain recombines TRBV6-5 with TRBJ2-7, with 9 bases matching TRBD1. Germline V CDR1 and CDR2: MNHEY, SVGAGI. The CDR3 runs 14 residues. Losses at the gene ends were 6 bases for V and 5 bases for J; bases not matched to a gene: 8. CDR3 in amino acids: CASRAGTGYNEQYF. In nucleotides, the CDR3 is TGTGCCAGCAGGGCCGGGACAGGGTACAACGAGCAGTACTTC.

The chain joins TRBV23-1 to TRBJ1-4; TRBD1 agrees at 7 bases. TRBV23-1 is flagged as an ORF with uncertain function. This CDR3 is 17 amino acids long. V shed 7 bases, J shed 8 bases, and the junction held 19 bases outside the gene matches. In DNA form, the CDR3 reads TGCGCCAGCATCCCGGAGAGGGGGCTTCCGTCCCAAGAAAAACTGTTTTTT. This sequence encodes CASIPERGLPSQEKLFF.

This chain joins TRBV1 and TRBJ2-5; TRBD2, the table's D call, lacks a check against the DNA. TRBV1 corresponds to a pseudogene. The CDR3 is 20 amino acids. DNA of the CDR3: TGCACCAGCAGCCAAGATGAGGACAATTCGATAGCGGGATTACAAGAGACCCAGTACTTC. It specifies CTSSQDEDNSIAGLQETQYF.

The J gene is TRBJ2-1, the V gene TRBV15, with D perhaps TRBD2 (6 bases). The germline V gene has CDR1 LNHNV and CDR2 YYDKDF (reference sequence). The V gene lost 0 bases and the J gene lost 4 bases, with 19 bases spanning the gap. The CDR3 length is 18 residues. CDR3 sequence (DNA): TGTGCCACCAGCAGAGATTTTAGGGCTAGCGACCCTTACAATGAGCAGTTCTTC. Translation gives CATSRDFRASDPYNEQFF.

The rearrangement links TRBV6-4 to TRBJ2-7, with D tentatively TRBD2 (5 bases). Germline-derived CDR1 and CDR2 are MRHNA and SNTAGT. The CDR3 totals 16 residues. V dropped 0 bases and J dropped 4 bases, with 16 bases sitting between them. CDR3 amino acids: CASSDSSSRRFYEQYF. CDR3 DNA: TGTGCCAGCAGTGACTCGTCTAGCAGGAGGTTTTACGAGCAGTACTTC.

The V call is TRBV7-9, the J call TRBJ2-2; D possibly matches TRBD1 or TRBD2 (7 bases each). CDR3 length: 16 residues. CDR1 is SEHNR and CDR2 is FQNEAQ in the germline V gene (reference sequence). V was trimmed by 5 bases and J by 6 bases, leaving 19 bases between them. The CDR3 DNA reads TGTGCCAGCAGCCCTCGACAGGGAGGGGTCCCCGGGGAGCTGTTTTTT. It is translated as CASSPRQGGVPGELFF.

The chain employs TRBV11-3 and TRBJ2-1; D is perhaps TRBD1 (5 bases). The germline CDR1 and CDR2 sequences are SGHNT and YENEEA. The CDR3 is 15 amino acids. The V end lost 3 bases, the J end lost 4 bases, and 13 bases lay between the germline ends. The CDR3 DNA is TGTGCCAGCAGCTTTCAGGGTTCCGATTACAATGAGCAGTTCTTC. Encoded protein: CASSFQGSDYNEQFF. The entire variable domain, with the rest obtained from reference TRBV11-3 and TRBJ2-1, is as follows: EAGVVQSPRYKIIEKKQPVAFWCNPISGHNTLYWYLQNLGQGPELLIRYENEEAVDDSQLPKDRFSAERLKGVDSTLKIQPAELGDSAVYLCASSFQGSDYNEQFFGPGTRLTVL.

This sequence joins TRBV28 and TRBJ2-3, with TRBD2 matching 7 bases. The length of the CDR3 is 17 residues. Germline V gene data show CDR1 as MDHEN and CDR2 as SYDVKM. Germline trimming cut 3 bases from V and 1 base from J; bases unmatched to any gene: 10. This chain's CDR3 is CASSLVRGGRGTDTQYF. CDR3 DNA sequence: TGTGCCAGCAGTTTGGTACGGGGCGGGAGAGGCACAGATACGCAGTATTTT.

The CDR3 reads CASSSDRGAEKLFF. For the CDR3, the DNA is TGTGCCAGCAGTTCTGACAGGGGGGCCGAAAAACTGTTTTTT. V usage is TRBV5-5 and J usage is TRBJ1-4; 9 bases fit TRBD1. The trim removed 5 bases at V and 8 bases at J, leaving 7 bases unmatched. The germline V gene has CDR1 SGHKS and CDR2 YYEKEE (reference sequence). The CDR3 totals 14 residues.

This clone appeared a single time. This sequence joins TRBV11-1 and TRBJ2-3; TRBD2 matches at 11 bases. The CDR3 has 17 amino acids. CDR1 is SGHAT and CDR2 is FQDESV in the germline V gene (reference sequence). V lost 2 bases to trimming and J lost 6 bases; unmatched junction nucleotides: 10. The CDR3 region has the DNA TGTGCCAGCAGCTTATATTCTAGCGGGAGGTTTGTGGATACGCAGTATTTT. This translates into CASSLYSSGRFVDTQYF. Using reference TRBV11-1 and TRBJ2-3 for the parts outside the CDR3, the full variable domain is EAEVAQSPRYKITEKSQAVAFWCDPISGHATLYWYRQILGQGPELLVQFQDESVVDDSQLPKDRFSAERLKGVDSTLKIQPAELGDSAMYLCASSLYSSGRFVDTQYFGPGTRLTVL.

J is TRBJ1-1 and V is TRBV6-5; D is uncertain. CDR3 length equals 14 residues. The V gene's germline CDR1 is MNHEY and CDR2 SVGAGI. Between the trimmed V and J ends, which lost 2 bases and 4 bases, there was a span of 11 bases. The DNA for the CDR3 is TGTGCCAGCAGTTACGGGCAGCTTCCCACTGAAGCTTTCTTT. Its translation is CASSYGQLPTEAFF.

V usage is TRBV15 and J usage is TRBJ2-2; possibly TRBD1 for D (7 bases). Trimming left V 0 bases short and J 5 bases short, with 19 bases between. Germline CDR1 and CDR2: LNHNV and YYDKDF (reference sequence). The CDR3 covers 18 residues. CDR3 region: CATSREWRAIQGTGELFF. In nucleotides, the CDR3 is TGTGCCACCAGCAGAGAATGGAGGGCCATACAGGGGACCGGGGAGCTGTTTTTT.

The rearrangement joins TRBV25-1 to TRBJ2-2, with 8 nucleotides matching TRBD2. The CDR3 spans 15 residues. V lost 2 bases to trimming and J lost 4 bases; unmatched junction nucleotides: 3. In germline, CDR1 is MGHDK, CDR2 SYGVNS. The CDR3 region is CASSEPGGFTGELFF. The CDR3 coding sequence is TGTGCCAGCAGTGAACCGGGGGGGTTCACCGGGGAGCTGTTTTTT.

Note on this clone: In the same sample, other DNA sequences code for this CDR3. The rearrangement joins TRBV7-6 to TRBJ2-1, with 13 bases lining up with TRBD2. The germline gives CDR1 SGHVS, CDR2 FNYEAQ. CDR3 length equals 15 residues. The trim removed 5 bases at V and 6 bases at J, leaving 4 bases unmatched. The CDR3 region has the DNA TGTGCCAGCAGCCCGGGACTAGCGGGGCTCAATGAGCAGTTCTTC. Encoded protein: CASSPGLAGLNEQFF.

This clone has only one observation. The chain joins TRBV6-4 to TRBJ2-1; 10 bases are shared with TRBD1. The CDR3 runs to 15 residues. Germline loops: CDR1 MRHNA, CDR2 SNTAGT. The J segment lost 9 bases and the V segment lost 5 bases, leaving 10 bases of the junction unmatched. This CDR3 reads CASSPAGQGLGEQFF. The CDR3 bases are TGTGCCAGCAGTCCCGCGGGACAGGGGCTGGGTGAGCAGTTCTTC.